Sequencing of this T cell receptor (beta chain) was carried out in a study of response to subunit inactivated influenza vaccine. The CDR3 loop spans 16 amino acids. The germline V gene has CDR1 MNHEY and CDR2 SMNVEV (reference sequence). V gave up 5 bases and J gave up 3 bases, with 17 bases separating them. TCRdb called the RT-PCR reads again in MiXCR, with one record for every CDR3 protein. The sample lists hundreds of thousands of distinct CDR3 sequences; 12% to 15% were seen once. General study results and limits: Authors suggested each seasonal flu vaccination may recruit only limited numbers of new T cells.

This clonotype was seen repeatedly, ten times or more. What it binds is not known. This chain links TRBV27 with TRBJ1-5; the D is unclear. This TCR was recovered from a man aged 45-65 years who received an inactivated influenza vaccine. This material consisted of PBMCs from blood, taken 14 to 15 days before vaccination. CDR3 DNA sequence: TGTGCCAGCAGTCCCACCCTCGGGCGGGCCAATCAGCCCCAGCATTTT. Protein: CASSPTLGRANQPQHF.